Given below is one T cell receptor (beta chain) in context. This entry comes from a study of blood T cell repertoires in COVID-19. Study background: Collection of acute and convalescent COVID-19 samples took place in the United States, Italy and Spain. T cells, B-cell-depleted T cells, or PBMCs provided the cDNA or gDNA that served as material.

Per the authors' pipeline: Amplified reference gene primers provided the basis for estimating nucleated cell counts. Repertoires were generated with immunoSEQ multiplex PCR, while TCRdb's copy carries only in-frame clones and drops some. V and J calls and clone size follow that table, whereas D and trimming were derived from the DNA. The sample lists roughly 270,000 clones; over 75% were seen once. Germline CDR1 reads SGHVS; CDR2 reads FQNEAQ. The CDR3 runs to 15 residues. Trimming took 3 bases from V and 5 from J, leaving 14 bases between them. The receptor was isolated from a man between 50 and 59 years old with active or convalescent COVID-19. V usage is TRBV7-8 and J usage is TRBJ1-5; possibly TRBD1 for D (5 bases). Sequences were obtained from peripheral blood. CDR3 protein: CASSLGLTRDQPQHF. The DNA of the CDR3 is TGTGCCAGCAGCTTGGGACTAACGAGGGATCAGCCCCAGCATTTT.